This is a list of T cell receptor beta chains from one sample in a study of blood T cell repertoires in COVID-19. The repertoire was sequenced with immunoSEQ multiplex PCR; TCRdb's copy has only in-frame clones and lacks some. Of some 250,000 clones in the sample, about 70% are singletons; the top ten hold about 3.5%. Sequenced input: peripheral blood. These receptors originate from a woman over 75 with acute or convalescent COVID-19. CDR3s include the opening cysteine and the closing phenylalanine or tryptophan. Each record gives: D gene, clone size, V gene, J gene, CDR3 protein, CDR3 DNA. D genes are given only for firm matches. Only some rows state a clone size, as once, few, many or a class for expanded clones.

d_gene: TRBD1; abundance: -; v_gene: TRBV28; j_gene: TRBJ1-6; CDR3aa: CASISTGTGNSPLHF; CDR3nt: TGTGCCAGCATCTCGACAGGGACGGGTAATTCACCCCTCCACTTT
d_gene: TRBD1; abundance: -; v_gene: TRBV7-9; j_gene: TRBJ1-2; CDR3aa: CASSFPQGANYGYTF; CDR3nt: TGTGCCAGCAGCTTCCCACAGGGGGCTAACTATGGCTACACCTTC
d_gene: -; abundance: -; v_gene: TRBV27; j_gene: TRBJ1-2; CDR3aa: CASKFGIAGVGGYTF; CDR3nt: TGTGCCAGCAAGTTTGGAATCGCAGGGGTGGGGGGCTACACCTTC
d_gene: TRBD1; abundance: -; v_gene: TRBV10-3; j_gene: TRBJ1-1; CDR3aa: CAIQRAGGNTEAFF; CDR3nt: TGTGCCATCCAGCGTGCAGGGGGGAACACTGAAGCTTTCTTT
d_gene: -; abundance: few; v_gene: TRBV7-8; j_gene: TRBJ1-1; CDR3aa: CASSSLRDTEAFF; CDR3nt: TGTGCCAGCAGCTCACTCCGGGACACTGAAGCTTTCTTT
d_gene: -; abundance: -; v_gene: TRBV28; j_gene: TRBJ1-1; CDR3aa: CASSPVNTEAFF; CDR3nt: TGTGCCAGCAGTCCAGTGAACACTGAAGCTTTCTTT
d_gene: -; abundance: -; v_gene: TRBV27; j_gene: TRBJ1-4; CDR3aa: CASSSSGRGGGEKLFF; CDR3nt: TGTGCCAGCAGTTCCTCTGGTCGGGGGGGAGGTGAAAAACTGTTTTTT
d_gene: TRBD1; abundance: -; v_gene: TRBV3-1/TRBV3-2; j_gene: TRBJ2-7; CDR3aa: CASSRSRGLAPSSYEQYF; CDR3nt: TGTGCCAGCAGCCGGAGCAGGGGGCTAGCGCCGAGCTCCTACGAGCAGTACTTC
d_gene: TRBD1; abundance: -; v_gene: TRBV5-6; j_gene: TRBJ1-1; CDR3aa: CASSLDSGGYTEAFF; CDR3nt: TGTGCCAGCAGCTTGGATTCAGGGGGCTATACTGAAGCTTTCTTT
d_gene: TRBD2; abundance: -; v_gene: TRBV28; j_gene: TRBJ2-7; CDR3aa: CASSPGRSYEQYF; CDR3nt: TGTGCCAGCAGTCCCGGGAGGTCCTACGAGCAGTACTTC
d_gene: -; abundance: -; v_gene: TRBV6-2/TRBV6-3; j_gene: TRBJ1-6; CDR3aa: CASSYSPRAPPLHF; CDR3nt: TGTGCCAGCAGTTACAGCCCGAGGGCCCCACCCCTCCACTTT
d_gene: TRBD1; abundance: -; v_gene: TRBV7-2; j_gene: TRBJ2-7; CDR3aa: CASSHDGTGYYEQYF; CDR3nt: TGTGCCAGCAGCCACGACGGGACAGGGTACTACGAGCAGTACTTC
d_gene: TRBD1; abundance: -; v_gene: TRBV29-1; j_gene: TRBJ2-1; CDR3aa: CSVEIGQGIDEQFF; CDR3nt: TGCAGCGTTGAAATAGGACAGGGAATCGATGAGCAGTTCTTC
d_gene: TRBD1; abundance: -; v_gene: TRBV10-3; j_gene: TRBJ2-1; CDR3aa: CAISDRGQINEQFF; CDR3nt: TGTGCCATCAGTGACAGGGGGCAAATCAATGAGCAGTTCTTC
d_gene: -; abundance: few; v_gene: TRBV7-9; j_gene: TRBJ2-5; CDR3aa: CASSSYRVQETQYF; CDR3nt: TGTGCCAGCAGCTCCTACAGGGTCCAAGAGACCCAGTACTTC
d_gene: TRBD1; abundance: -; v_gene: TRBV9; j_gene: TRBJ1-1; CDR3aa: CASSVGQGHTEAFF; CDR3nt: TGTGCCAGCAGCGTGGGACAGGGCCACACTGAAGCTTTCTTT
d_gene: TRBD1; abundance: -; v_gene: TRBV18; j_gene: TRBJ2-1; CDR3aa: CASSPGQDNEQFF; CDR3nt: TGTGCCAGCTCACCTGGACAGGACAATGAGCAGTTCTTC
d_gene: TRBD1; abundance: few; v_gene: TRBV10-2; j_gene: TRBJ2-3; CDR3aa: CASSRDRAPDTQYF; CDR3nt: TGCGCCAGCAGCCGGGACAGGGCCCCAGATACGCAGTATTTT
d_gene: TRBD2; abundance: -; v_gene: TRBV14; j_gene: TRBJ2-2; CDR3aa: CASSQVLAGANGELFF; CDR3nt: TGTGCCAGCAGCCAAGTACTAGCGGGAGCTAACGGGGAGCTGTTTTTT
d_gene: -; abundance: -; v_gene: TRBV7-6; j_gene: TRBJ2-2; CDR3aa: CASSLGGVFGELFF; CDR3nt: TGTGCCAGCAGCTTAGGGGGAGTTTTCGGGGAGCTGTTTTTT
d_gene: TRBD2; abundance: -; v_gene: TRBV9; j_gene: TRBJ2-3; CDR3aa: CASSARASGPSTDTQYF; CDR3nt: TGTGCCAGCAGCGCCCGTGCTAGCGGCCCTAGCACAGATACGCAGTATTTT
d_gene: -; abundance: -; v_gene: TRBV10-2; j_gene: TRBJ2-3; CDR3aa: CASQRWGGTDTQYF; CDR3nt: TGCGCCAGCCAACGGTGGGGGGGCACAGATACGCAGTATTTT
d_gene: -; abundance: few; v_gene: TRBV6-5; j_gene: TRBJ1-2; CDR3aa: CASSYSAQLLGRGYTF; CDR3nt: TGTGCCAGCAGTTACTCGGCACAGCTCTTAGGTCGAGGCTACACCTTC
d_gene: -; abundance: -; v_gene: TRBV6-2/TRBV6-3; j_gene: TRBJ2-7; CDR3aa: CASSTVRVVYEQYF; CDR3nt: TGTGCCAGCAGCACAGTCAGGGTAGTCTACGAGCAGTACTTC
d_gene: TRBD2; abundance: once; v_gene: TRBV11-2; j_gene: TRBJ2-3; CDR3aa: CASSLLASGSASTDTQYF; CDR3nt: TGTGCCAGCAGCTTACTGGCTAGCGGGAGCGCTAGCACAGATACGCAGTATTTT
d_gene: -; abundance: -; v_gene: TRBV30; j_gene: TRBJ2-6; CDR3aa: CAWSVKEAGANVLTF; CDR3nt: TGTGCCTGGAGTGTGAAGGAGGCTGGGGCCAACGTCCTGACTTTC
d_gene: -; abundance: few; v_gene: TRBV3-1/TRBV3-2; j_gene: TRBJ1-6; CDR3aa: CASSQDGGGRGSPLHF; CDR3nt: TGTGCCAGCAGCCAAGATGGTGGAGGCAGGGGTTCACCCCTCCACTTT
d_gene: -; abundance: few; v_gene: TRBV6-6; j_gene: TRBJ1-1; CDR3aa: CATGEAFF; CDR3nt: TGTGCCACAGGTGAAGCTTTCTTT